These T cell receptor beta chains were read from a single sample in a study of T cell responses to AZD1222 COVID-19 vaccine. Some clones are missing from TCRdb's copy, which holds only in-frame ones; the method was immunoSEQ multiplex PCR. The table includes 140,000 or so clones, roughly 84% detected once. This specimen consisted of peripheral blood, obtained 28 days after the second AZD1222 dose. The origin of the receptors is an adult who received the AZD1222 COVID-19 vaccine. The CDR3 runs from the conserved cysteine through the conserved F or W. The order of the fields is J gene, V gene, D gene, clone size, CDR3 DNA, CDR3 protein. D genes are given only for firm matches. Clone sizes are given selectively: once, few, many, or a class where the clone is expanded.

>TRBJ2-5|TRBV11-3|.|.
TGTGCCAGCAGCTTAGGCCAGGGCCCCCAAGAGACCCAGTACTTC
CASSLGQGPQETQYF
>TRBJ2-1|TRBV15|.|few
TGTGCCACCAGCTTCGCCAGCCTCCTCGAGGATGAGCAGTTCTTC
CATSFASLLEDEQFF
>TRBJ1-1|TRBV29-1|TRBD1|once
TGCAGTGCCGGGACAGTAAATTCTCCGAACACTGAAGCTTTCTTT
CSAGTVNSPNTEAFF
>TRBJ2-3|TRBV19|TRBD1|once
TGTGCCAGTAGGCCCCGGGACAGGGTCACAGATACGCAGTATTTT
CASRPRDRVTDTQYF
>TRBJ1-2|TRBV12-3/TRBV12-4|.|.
TGTGCCAGCAGTTTGAAGAACTATGGCTACACCTTC
CASSLKNYGYTF
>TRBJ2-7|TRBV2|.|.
TGTGCCACCTCCAGGAGCCCATACTACGAGCAGTACTTC
CATSRSPYYEQYF
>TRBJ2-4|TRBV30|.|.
TGTGCCTGGACCAACCTAGGGACTTCCTACTTC
CAWTNLGTSYF
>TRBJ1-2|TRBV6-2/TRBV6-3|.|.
TGTGCCAGCAGTTACGCGGGGGTCCCTGGCTACACCTTC
CASSYAGVPGYTF
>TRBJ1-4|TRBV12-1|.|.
TGTGCCAGCAGCCTTCCGAGGGGGGCAACTAATGAAAAACTGTTTTTT
CASSLPRGATNEKLFF
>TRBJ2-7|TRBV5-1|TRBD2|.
TGCGCCAGCCGAGCTAGCGGGAGCTACGAGCAGTACTTC
CASRASGSYEQYF
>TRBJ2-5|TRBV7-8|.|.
TGTGCCAGCAGAGGCGAGACCCAGTACTTC
CASRGETQYF
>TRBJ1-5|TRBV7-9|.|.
TGTGCCAGCAGCTCCGGGGGGGACCAGCCCCAGCATTTT
CASSSGGDQPQHF
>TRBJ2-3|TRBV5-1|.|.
TGCGCCAGCAGCTTTTCGGACAGCACAGATACGCAGTATTTT
CASSFSDSTDTQYF
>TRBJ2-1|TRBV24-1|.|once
TGTGCCACCAGTGACCCTACCGGCCCGGTCAATGAGCAGTTCTTC
CATSDPTGPVNEQFF
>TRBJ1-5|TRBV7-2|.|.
TGTGCCAGCAGCCCAAATAGCAATCAGCCCCAGCATTTT
CASSPNSNQPQHF
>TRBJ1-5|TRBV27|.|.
TGTGCCAGCAGTTTAGGGGACCCTAGCAATCAGCCCCAGCATTTT
CASSLGDPSNQPQHF
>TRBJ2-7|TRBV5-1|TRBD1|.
TGCGCCAGCAGCTTGGCCGCAGGACAGGGGGCCTACGAGCAGTACTTC
CASSLAAGQGAYEQYF
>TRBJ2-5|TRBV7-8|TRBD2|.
TGTGCCAGCAGCCTCTATCGGGGGGGGGTAGAGACCCAGTACTTC
CASSLYRGGVETQYF
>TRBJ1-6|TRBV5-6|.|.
TGTGCCAGCAGCCCGAGTGGCAGAGGAGGGATTTCACCCCTCCACTTT
CASSPSGRGGISPLHF
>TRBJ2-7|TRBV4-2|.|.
TGTGCCAGCAGCCAAGCTACAGGGACTGGCGAGCAGTACTTC
CASSQATGTGEQYF
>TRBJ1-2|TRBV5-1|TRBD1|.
TGCGCCAGCAGCTTGGCCGAGGGAGGGGGCGGCTATGGCTACACCTTC
CASSLAEGGGGYGYTF
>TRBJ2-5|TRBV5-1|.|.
TGCGCCAGCAGCTTGGGACAGAGAGAAGGGGAGACCCAGTACTTC
CASSLGQREGETQYF
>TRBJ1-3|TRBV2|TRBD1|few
TGTGCCAGCAGTGGACAGGGAACGCTGGGAAACACCATATATTTT
CASSGQGTLGNTIYF
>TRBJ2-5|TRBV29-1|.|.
TGCAGCGTGTATGGGACACCTCACCAAGAGACCCAGTACTTC
CSVYGTPHQETQYF
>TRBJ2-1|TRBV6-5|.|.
TGTGCCAGCAGTTACATCCTAGCACCCTACAATGAGCAGTTCTTC
CASSYILAPYNEQFF
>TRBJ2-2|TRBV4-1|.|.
TGCGCCAGCAGCCAAGCCCTTGGGACGGCCGGGGAGCTGTTTTTT
CASSQALGTAGELFF
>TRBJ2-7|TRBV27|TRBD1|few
TGTGCCAGCAGTTCAGGGACCGGGACAGGGTGGAGAGTGTTGGTCGAGCAGTACTTC
CASSSGTGTGWRVLVEQYF
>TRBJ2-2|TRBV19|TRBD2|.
TGTGCCAGTAGTATAATGCGGGGGGACACCGGGGAGCTGTTTTTT
CASSIMRGDTGELFF
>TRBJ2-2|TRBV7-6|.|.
TGTGCCAGCAGCTTAGAGGCCCGGGGGGAGCTGTTTTTT
CASSLEARGELFF
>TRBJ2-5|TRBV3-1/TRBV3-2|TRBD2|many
TGTGCCAGCAGCCCGTCTAGCGGAGAGACCCAGTACTTC
CASSPSSGETQYF
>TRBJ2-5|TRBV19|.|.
TGTGCCAGTAGTCGGACAGTCCCAGGGGAGACCCAGTACTTC
CASSRTVPGETQYF
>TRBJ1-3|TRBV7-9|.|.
TGTGCCAGCAGCTTAGATCCGGGACGACCTGGAAACACCATATATTTT
CASSLDPGRPGNTIYF
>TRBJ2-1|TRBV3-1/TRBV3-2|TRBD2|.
TGTGCCAGCAGCCCCCTTCAGCGGGGGGCCCAACAATTTTACAATGAGCAGTTCTTC
CASSPLQRGAQQFYNEQFF
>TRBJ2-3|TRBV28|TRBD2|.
TGTGCCAGCAGTTCGCAGCGGGGCGGCACAGATACGCAGTATTTT
CASSSQRGGTDTQYF
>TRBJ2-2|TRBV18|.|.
TGTGCCAGCTCACCGGGGAATCCCCCCGGGGAGCTGTTTTTT
CASSPGNPPGELFF
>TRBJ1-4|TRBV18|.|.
TGTGCCAGCTCACCCAGGGCAACTAATGAAAAACTGTTTTTT
CASSPRATNEKLFF
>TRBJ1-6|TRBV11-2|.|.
TGTGCCAGCAGCTTAGGCGCTACGATGAATTCACCCCTCCACTTT
CASSLGATMNSPLHF
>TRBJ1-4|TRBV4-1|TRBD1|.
TGCGCCAGCAGCCAAATCCAGGGGGCAGGAGAAAAACTGTTTTTT
CASSQIQGAGEKLFF
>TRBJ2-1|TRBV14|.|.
TGTGCCAGCAGCCAAGGCTCTCTCCGGCATGAGCAGTTCTTC
CASSQGSLRHEQFF
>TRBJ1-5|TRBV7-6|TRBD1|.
TGTGCCAGCAGCTTAGCGCCGGCGGACAGGGGCAATCAGCCCCAGCATTTT
CASSLAPADRGNQPQHF
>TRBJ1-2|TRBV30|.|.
TGTGCCTGGAGTGGAGGGGCTGAGGGCTACACCTTC
CAWSGGAEGYTF
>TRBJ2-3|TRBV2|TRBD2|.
TGTGCCAGCAGTGAGCTAGCGGGAGGGACCTTGACGATTACGCAGTATTTT
CASSELAGGTLTITQYF
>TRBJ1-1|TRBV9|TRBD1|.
TGTGCAAGTGACAGGGGATTGGACACTGAAGCTTTCTTT
CASDRGLDTEAFF
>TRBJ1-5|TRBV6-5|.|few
TGTGCCAGCAGTTACTCGAGAAGTCAGCCCCAGCATTTT
CASSYSRSQPQHF
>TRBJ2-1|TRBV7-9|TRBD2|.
TGTGCCAGCACGATTGGACTAGCGGACTACAATGAGCAGTTCTTC
CASTIGLADYNEQFF
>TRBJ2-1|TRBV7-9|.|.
TGTGCCAGCAGCTTAGCCCTAGCGATGTACAATGAGCAGTTCTTC
CASSLALAMYNEQFF
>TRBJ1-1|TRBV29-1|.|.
TGCAGCGTTACTCTGAACACTGAAGCTTTCTTT
CSVTLNTEAFF
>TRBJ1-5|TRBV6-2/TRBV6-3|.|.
TGTGCCAGCAGTTACCTCCCGACGGATAGCAATCAGCCCCAGCATTTT
CASSYLPTDSNQPQHF
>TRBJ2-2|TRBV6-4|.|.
TGTGCCAGCACCGAGAGACCAACGACTACCAGGGAGCTGTTTTTT
CASTERPTTTRELFF
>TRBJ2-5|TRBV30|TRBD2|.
TGTGCCTGGAGTCCGGGACTAGCGGGGGCCTTCCAAGAGACCCAGTACTTC
CAWSPGLAGAFQETQYF
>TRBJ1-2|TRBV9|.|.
TGTGCCAGCAGCGACGCGGCAGGGGTACGGGGCTACACCTTC
CASSDAAGVRGYTF
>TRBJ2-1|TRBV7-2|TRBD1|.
TGTGCCAGCAGCTTGGACAGGGACAATGAGCAGTTCTTC
CASSLDRDNEQFF
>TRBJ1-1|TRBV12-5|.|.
TGTGCTAGTGGTTTGGTACTTCTCGGGCCTGAAGCTTTCTTT
CASGLVLLGPEAFF
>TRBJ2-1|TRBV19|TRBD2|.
TGTGCCAGTAGTGGGGGGACTAGTAGCCTTTACAATGAGCAGTTCTTC
CASSGGTSSLYNEQFF
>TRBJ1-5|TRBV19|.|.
TGTGCCAGTAGACCTAAGGACACCTCCAATCAGCCCCAGCATTTT
CASRPKDTSNQPQHF
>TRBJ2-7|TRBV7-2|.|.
TGTGCCAGCAGCTTAGCGGGGGGAAACGAGCAGTACTTC
CASSLAGGNEQYF